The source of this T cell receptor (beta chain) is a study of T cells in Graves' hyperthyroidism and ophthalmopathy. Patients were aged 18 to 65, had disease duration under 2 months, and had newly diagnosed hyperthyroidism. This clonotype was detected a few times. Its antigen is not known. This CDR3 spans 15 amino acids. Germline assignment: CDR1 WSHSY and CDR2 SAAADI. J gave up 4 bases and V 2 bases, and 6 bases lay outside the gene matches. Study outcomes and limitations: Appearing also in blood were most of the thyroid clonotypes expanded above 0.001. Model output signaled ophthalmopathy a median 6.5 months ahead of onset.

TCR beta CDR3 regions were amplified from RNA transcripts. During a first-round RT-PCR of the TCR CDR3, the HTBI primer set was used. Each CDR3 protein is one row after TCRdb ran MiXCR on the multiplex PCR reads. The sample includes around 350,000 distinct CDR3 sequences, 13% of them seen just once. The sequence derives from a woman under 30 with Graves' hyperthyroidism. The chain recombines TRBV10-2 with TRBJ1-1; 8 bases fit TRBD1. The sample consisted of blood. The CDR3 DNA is TGCGCCAGCAGTGAGGGGACAGGTCTTGGCACTGAAGCTTTCTTT. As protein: CASSEGTGLGTEAFF.